Listed below are T cell receptor beta chains from one sample, sequenced in a study of blood T cell repertoires in COVID-19. Method: immunoSEQ multiplex PCR; TCRdb's copy keeps in-frame clones and lacks some. The sample lists approximately 250,000 clones, 83% occurring once. Sequencing input: peripheral blood. The receptors were sampled from a woman aged 45-59 years with acute or convalescent COVID-19. The CDR3 runs from the conserved cysteine through the conserved F or W. D genes are given only for firm matches. Clone size, where shown, is once, few, many, or a class for clones that have expanded.

- TRBJ1-6 TRBV3-1/TRBV3-2 - CASSQEAGDSPLHF TGTGCCAGCAGCCAAGAGGCAGGTGATTCACCCCTCCACTTT
TRBD1 TRBJ1-3 TRBV7-2 - CASSLGDRATLHGNTIYF TGTGCCAGCAGCTTAGGGGACAGGGCAACGCTACATGGAAACACCATATATTTT
TRBD2 TRBJ2-3 TRBV7-9 - CASSSLAGGADTQYF TGTGCCAGCAGCTCACTAGCGGGAGGGGCAGATACGCAGTATTTT
- TRBJ2-1 TRBV20-1 few CSARRDEQFF TGCAGTGCTAGGCGTGATGAGCAGTTCTTC
TRBD1 TRBJ1-6 TRBV4-1 - CASSQAPGTANSPLHF TGCGCCAGCAGCCAAGCCCCCGGGACAGCCAATTCACCTCTCCACTTT
TRBD2 TRBJ2-1 TRBV5-1 - CASSHGTRNNEQFF TGCGCCAGCAGCCACGGGACTAGGAACAATGAGCAGTTCTTC
TRBD1 TRBJ2-5 TRBV5-1 few CASSVQGQETQYF TGCGCCAGCAGCGTACAGGGGCAAGAGACCCAGTACTTC
- TRBJ1-5 TRBV28 - CASSFDPGLQPQHF TGTGCCAGCAGTTTTGATCCAGGGCTTCAGCCCCAGCATTTT
TRBD1 TRBJ1-5 TRBV28 - CASSQGGTGQPQHF TGTGCCAGCAGCCAGGGAGGGACAGGCCAGCCCCAGCATTTT
- TRBJ1-2 TRBV11-2 - CASSPGGKGYTF TGTGCCAGCAGCCCGGGCGGGAAGGGCTACACCTTC
TRBD1 TRBJ1-2 TRBV6-5 - CASSYGTGRGYTF TGTGCCAGCAGTTACGGGACAGGTCGGGGCTACACCTTC
TRBD1 TRBJ2-4 TRBV7-9 - CASSSGTGFNIQYF TGTGCCAGCAGCTCCGGGACAGGGTTCAACATTCAGTACTTC
TRBD1 TRBJ1-1 TRBV30 - CAWAGQGVFF TGTGCCTGGGCGGGACAGGGGGTTTTCTTT
TRBD2 TRBJ2-1 TRBV7-2 - CASSLPGGGAGNEQFF TGTGCCAGCAGCTTGCCGGGCGGGGGGGCCGGCAATGAGCAGTTCTTC
TRBD1 TRBJ1-1 TRBV7-6 few CASSLGTGSTTEAFF TGTGCCAGCAGCTTAGGGACAGGGTCCACCACTGAAGCTTTCTTT
- TRBJ2-7 TRBV28 once CASSLRDSVTYEQYF TGTGCCAGCAGTTTACGGGACTCCGTTACCTACGAGCAGTACTTC
TRBD2 TRBJ2-1 TRBV6-5 - CARTSGKRNEQFF TGTGCCAGGACTAGCGGGAAACGAAATGAGCAGTTCTTC
TRBD2 TRBJ2-1 TRBV10-3 - CAIKGLSGSNEQFF TGTGCCATCAAAGGTCTTAGCGGGAGCAATGAGCAGTTCTTC
TRBD1 TRBJ1-5 TRBV28 - CASSFPTPGQGSNQPQHF TGTGCCAGCAGTTTCCCAACCCCTGGACAGGGGAGCAATCAGCCCCAGCATTTT
- TRBJ2-5 TRBV4-1 - CASSQEISRETQYF TGCGCCAGCAGCCAAGAGATAAGTCGGGAGACCCAGTACTTC
- TRBJ1-2 TRBV18 - CASSLSWDIYGYTF TGTGCCAGCTCCCTATCGTGGGACATCTATGGCTACACCTTC
TRBD1 TRBJ2-7 TRBV4-2 - CASSPTGQSYEQYF TGTGCCAGCAGCCCCACGGGACAGTCCTACGAGCAGTACTTC
- TRBJ2-2 TRBV4-1 few CASSQEPGTSGELFF TGCGCCAGCAGCCAAGAACCGGGAACGTCCGGGGAGCTGTTTTTT
- TRBJ2-2 TRBV9 - CASSADSIGELFF TGTGCCAGCAGCGCGGACTCTATCGGGGAGCTGTTTTTT
TRBD1 TRBJ2-5 TRBV24-1 once CATSALGTGPVETQYF TGTGCCACCAGTGCACTGGGGACAGGACCGGTTGAGACCCAGTACTTC
TRBD1 TRBJ1-2 TRBV19 - CASTLGLGQETGYTF TGTGCCAGTACCCTTGGCCTGGGACAGGAGACTGGCTACACCTTC
TRBD2 TRBJ2-7 TRBV6-5 once CASRGGWRSYEQYF TGTGCCAGCCGCGGGGGGTGGAGGTCCTACGAGCAGTACTTC
TRBD1 TRBJ1-2 TRBV6-5 - CASTRDREGYTF TGTGCCAGCACCCGGGACAGGGAGGGCTACACCTTC
TRBD1 TRBJ1-5 TRBV2 few CASKNRGSSNQPQHF TGTGCCAGCAAAAACAGGGGATCGAGCAATCAGCCCCAGCATTTT
- TRBJ2-6 TRBV2 - CASSERSGANVLTF TGTGCCAGCAGCGAACGTTCTGGGGCCAACGTCCTGACTTTC
- TRBJ2-7 TRBV18 - CASSPYHREGNEQYF TGTGCCAGCTCACCCTACCACAGGGAGGGCAACGAGCAGTACTTC
TRBD2 TRBJ2-2 TRBV4-2 - CASSQDRASGGRELFF TGTGCCAGCAGCCAAGACCGTGCTAGCGGGGGCCGGGAGCTGTTTTTT
- TRBJ1-6 TRBV4-3 - CASSQGGGATYNSPLHF TGCGCCAGCAGCCAAGGAGGCGGGGCCACCTATAATTCACCCCTCCACTTT
- TRBJ1-3 TRBV19 - CASSTARPSGSGNTIYF TGTGCCAGTAGCACTGCACGGCCCTCGGGCTCTGGAAACACCATATATTTT
- TRBJ1-5 TRBV7-2 - CASSLEARGGQPQHF TGTGCCAGCAGCTTAGAGGCGAGGGGAGGACAGCCCCAGCATTTT
- TRBJ2-5 TRBV3-1/TRBV3-2 - CASSQVRRGFDF TGTGCCAGCAGCCAAGTCCGCAGGGGTTTTGACTTC